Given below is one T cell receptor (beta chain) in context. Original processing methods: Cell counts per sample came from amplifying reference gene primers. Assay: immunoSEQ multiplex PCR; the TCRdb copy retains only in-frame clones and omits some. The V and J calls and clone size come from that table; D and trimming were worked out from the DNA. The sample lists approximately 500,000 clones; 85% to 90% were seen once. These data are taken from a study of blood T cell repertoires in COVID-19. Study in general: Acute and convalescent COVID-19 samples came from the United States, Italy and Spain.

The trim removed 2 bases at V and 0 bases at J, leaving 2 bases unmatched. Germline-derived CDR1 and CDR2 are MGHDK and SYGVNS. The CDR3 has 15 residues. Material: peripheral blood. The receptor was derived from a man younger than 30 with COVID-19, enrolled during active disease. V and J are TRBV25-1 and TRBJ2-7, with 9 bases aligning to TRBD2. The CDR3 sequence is CASSETSGFSYEQYF. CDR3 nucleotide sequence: TGTGCCAGCAGTGAAACTAGCGGGTTCTCCTACGAGCAGTACTTC.